Presented here are 18 T cell receptor beta chains from one specimen sequenced in a study of blood T cell repertoires in COVID-19. The protocol was immunoSEQ multiplex PCR, while the TCRdb copy is restricted to in-frame clones and leaves out a portion. The sample yields about 25,000 clones, 70% to 90% seen once. The source material was peripheral blood. These receptors originate from a man between 65 and 85 years old with acute or convalescent COVID-19.

V is TRBV6-5 and J is TRBJ2-1; a weak D match, TRBD2 (6 bases). This CDR3 contains 15 residues. Per germline, CDR1 MNHEY and CDR2 SVGAGI. The V gene lost 6 bases and the J gene lost 8 bases, with 20 bases spanning the gap. The CDR3 DNA follows: TGTGCCAGCAGGGACCTTCCCGGGAGTCGGGATGAGCAGTTCTTC. It yields the protein CASRDLPGSRDEQFF.

This chain uses TRBV7-3 with TRBJ2-4; perhaps TRBD1 as D (5 bases). With 1 base removed from V and 0 bases from J, the gap between germline ends came to 10 bases. Per the germline V gene, CDR1 is SGHTA and CDR2 is FQGTGA. The CDR3 sequence is 16 residues long. This chain's CDR3 is CASSLKGAGAKNIQYF. In DNA form, the CDR3 reads TGTGCCAGCAGCTTAAAAGGGGCTGGAGCCAAAAACATTCAGTACTTC.

A remark on this clone: Distinct nucleotide sequences in the sample also encode this CDR3. The chain recombines TRBV18 with TRBJ2-3; 14 nucleotides match TRBD2. The CDR3 extends over 16 amino acids. Trimming removed 6 bases from V and 3 bases from J; junction bases left unmatched: 5. Looked up from germline, CDR1 is KGHSH and CDR2 is LQKENI. The CDR3 loop reads CASSPGTSGRTDTQYF. CDR3 sequence (DNA): TGTGCCAGCTCCCCAGGGACTAGCGGGAGAACAGATACGCAGTATTTT.

The chain is built from TRBV6-5 and TRBJ2-7, with D unresolved. With 2 bases removed from V and 4 bases from J, the gap between germline ends came to 9 bases. This CDR3 is built from 13 residues. The germline gives CDR1 MNHEY, CDR2 SVGAGI. CDR3 nucleotides: TGTGCCAGCAGTTACGAGGCTAGATACGAGCAGTACTTC. Translating it yields CASSYEARYEQYF.

This clone came up a few times. V is TRBV5-6 and J is TRBJ1-6, with 11 bases lining up with TRBD1. Trimming removed 6 bases from V and 8 bases from J; junction bases left unmatched: 4. CDR1 is SGHDT, CDR2 YYEEEE, per germline. CDR3 length: 14 amino acids. Here the CDR3 DNA reads TGTGCCAGCAACCGGGACAGGGGGGATTCACCCCTCCACTTT. Protein sequence: CASNRDRGDSPLHF.

The V and J genes are TRBV4-1 and TRBJ2-1; D is possibly TRBD2 (6 bases). V lost 0 bases and J lost 0, with 9 bases in between. Per germline, CDR1 MGHRA and CDR2 YSYEKL. This CDR3 region has 16 residues. For the CDR3, the DNA is TGCGCCAGCAGCCAAGAGGGGGGAGGCTCCTACAATGAGCAGTTCTTC. Translation: CASSQEGGGSYNEQFF.

V usage is TRBV10-3 and J usage is TRBJ2-1; 7 bases map to TRBD2. Losses at the gene ends were 1 base for V and 6 bases for J; bases not matched to a gene: 9. CDR1 ENHRY and CDR2 SYGVKD come from the germline V gene. This CDR3 has 16 amino acids. As DNA, the CDR3 is TGTGCCATCAGTGAGTACTTGGGACTATACCCCAATGAGCAGTTCTTC. It is translated as CAISEYLGLYPNEQFF.

The chain carries TRBV18 and TRBJ2-1; D is undetermined. CDR1 KGHSH and CDR2 LQKENI come from the germline V gene. This CDR3 contains 15 residues. V was shortened by 2 bases and J by 7 bases, with 15 bases between the two germline ends. CDR3: CASSPVQVTSNEQFF. Written as DNA, the CDR3 is TGTGCCAGCTCACCAGTCCAGGTTACGTCGAATGAGCAGTTCTTC.

The gene calls are TRBV28 and TRBJ2-7, with D perhaps matching TRBD2 (5 bases). Germline V gives CDR1 MDHEN, CDR2 SYDVKM. This CDR3 has 13 residues. The ends were cut back, 4 bases at V and 7 bases at J, with 14 bases in the middle. The CDR3 sequence is CASSSGLFGEQYF. DNA of the CDR3: TGTGCCAGCAGTTCCGGACTGTTTGGTGAGCAGTACTTC.

This clone came up once. V and J are TRBV5-8 and TRBJ1-1; 8 bases match TRBD1. V dropped 0 bases and J dropped 3; count of bases not matched to a gene: 10. CDR1 and CDR2 (germline): SGHTS, YDEGEE. The CDR3 covers 17 residues. The CDR3 loop reads CASSLAEDRALHTEAFF. The DNA of the CDR3 is TGTGCCAGCAGCTTGGCCGAGGACAGGGCCCTCCACACTGAAGCTTTCTTT.

The V and J genes are TRBV6-5 and TRBJ1-6; D remains ambiguous. Germline V gene data show CDR1 as MNHEY and CDR2 as SVGAGI. The CDR3 runs 13 residues. V shed 6 bases and J shed 2 bases, with 5 bases lying between them. The CDR3 sequence: CASRSTYNSPLHF. Here the CDR3 DNA reads TGTGCCAGCAGATCTACCTATAATTCACCCCTCCACTTT.

The chain has TRBV6-2 or TRBV6-3 and TRBJ2-1, with D hard to call. CDR3 length: 16 amino acids. Trimming pared 2 bases from V and 3 bases from J, leaving 14 bases between. The germline V gene has CDR1 MNHEY and CDR2 SVGEGT. CDR3 protein: CASSYPRVGGYNEQFF. CDR3 nucleotides: TGTGCCAGCAGTTACCCCCGGGTAGGTGGCTACAATGAGCAGTTCTTC.

The sample holds one count of this clone. The chain uses TRBV7-2 and TRBJ2-3, with D possibly matching TRBD1 (5 bases). The CDR3 has 14 residues. Per germline, CDR1 SGHTA and CDR2 FQGNSA. The V gene lost 3 bases and the J gene lost 2 bases, with 9 bases spanning the gap. CDR3 DNA sequence: TGTGCCAGCAGCTTGACAGCTACCACAGATACGCAGTATTTT. Translated: CASSLTATTDTQYF. Full variable domain (outside the CDR3, taken from reference TRBV7-2 and TRBJ2-3): GAGVSQSPSNKVTEKGKDVELRCDPISGHTALYWYRQSLGQGLEFLIYFQGNSAPDKSGLPSDRFSAERTGGSVSTLTIQRTQQEDSAVYLCASSLTATTDTQYFGPGTRLTVL.

The CDR3 coding sequence is TGTGCCAGCAGTTTTGCGAGTGAGCAGTTCTTC. Protein product: CASSFASEQFF. The chain carries TRBV12-3 or TRBV12-4 and TRBJ2-1; D ambiguous. Trimming left V 3 bases short and J 9 bases short, with 6 bases between. The CDR3 totals 11 residues.

The chain employs TRBV4-3 and TRBJ2-2, with TRBD1 identical over 7 bases. Unmatched junction bases numbered 10, after V lost 5 bases and J lost 1 base. The CDR3 runs 17 residues. Germline CDR1 and CDR2: LGHNA and YSLEER. CDR3 nucleotides: TGCGCCAGCAGCAGCCAGCCCCAGGGGGTGAACACCGGGGAGCTGTTTTTT. Translation gives CASSSQPQGVNTGELFF.

The chain employs TRBV28 and TRBJ2-7, with D perhaps TRBD2 (6 bases). CDR3 length: 14 residues. Per the germline V gene, CDR1 is MDHEN and CDR2 is SYDVKM. Trimming took 4 bases from V and 3 from J, leaving 13 bases between them. The CDR3 coding sequence is TGTGCCAGCAGTTCCGTAGCGGTCGTCTACGAGCAGTACTTC. This encodes CASSSVAVVYEQYF.

In DNA, the CDR3 is TGTGCCAGCAGCGTAGTTGCGGGAATGAACACCGGGGAGCTGTTTTTT. Its translation is CASSVVAGMNTGELFF. The J gene is TRBJ2-2, the V gene TRBV9, with a tentative D call TRBD2 (6 bases). This CDR3 has 16 residues. Trimming took off 0 bases at V and 1 base at J, with 10 bases between the two ends. Germline V gene sequence: CDR1 SGDLS, CDR2 YYNGEE.

The rearrangement links TRBV5-6 to TRBJ2-3, with D maybe TRBD1 (5 bases). Trimming cost V 4 bases and J 0 bases, with 15 bases left between them. Germline CDR1 and CDR2: SGHDT and YYEEEE. The CDR3 covers 16 residues. Written as DNA, the CDR3 is TGTGCCAGCAGCGGTTTGAGTGGGGCAAGCACAGATACGCAGTATTTT. Encoded protein: CASSGLSGASTDTQYF.